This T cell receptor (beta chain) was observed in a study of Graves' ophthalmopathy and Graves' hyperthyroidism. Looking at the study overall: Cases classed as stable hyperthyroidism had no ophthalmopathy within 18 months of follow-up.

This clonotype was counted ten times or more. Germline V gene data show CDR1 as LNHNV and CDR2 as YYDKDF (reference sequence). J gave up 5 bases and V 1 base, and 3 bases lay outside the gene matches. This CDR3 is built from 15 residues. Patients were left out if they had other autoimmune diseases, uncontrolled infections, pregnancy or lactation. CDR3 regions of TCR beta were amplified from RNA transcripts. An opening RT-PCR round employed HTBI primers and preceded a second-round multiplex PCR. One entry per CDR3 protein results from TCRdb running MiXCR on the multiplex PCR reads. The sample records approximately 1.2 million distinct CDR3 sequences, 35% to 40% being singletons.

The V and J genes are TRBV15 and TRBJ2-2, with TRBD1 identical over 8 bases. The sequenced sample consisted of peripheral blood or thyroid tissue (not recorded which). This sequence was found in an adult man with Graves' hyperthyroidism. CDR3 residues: CATSRAQGVTGELFF. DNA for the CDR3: TGTGCCACCAGCAGAGCACAGGGGGTGACCGGGGAGCTGTTTTTT.